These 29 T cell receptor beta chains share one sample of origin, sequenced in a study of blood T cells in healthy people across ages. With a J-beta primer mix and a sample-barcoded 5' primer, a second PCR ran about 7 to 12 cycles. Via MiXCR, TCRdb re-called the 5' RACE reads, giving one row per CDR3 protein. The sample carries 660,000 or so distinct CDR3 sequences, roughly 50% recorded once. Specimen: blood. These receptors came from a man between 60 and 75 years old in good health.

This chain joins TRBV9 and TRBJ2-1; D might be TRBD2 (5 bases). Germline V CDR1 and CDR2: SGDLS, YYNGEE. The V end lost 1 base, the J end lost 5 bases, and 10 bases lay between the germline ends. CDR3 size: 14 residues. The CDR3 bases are TGTGCCAGCAGCGTACTAGCCTTAGACAATGAGCAGTTCTTC. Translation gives CASSVLALDNEQFF.

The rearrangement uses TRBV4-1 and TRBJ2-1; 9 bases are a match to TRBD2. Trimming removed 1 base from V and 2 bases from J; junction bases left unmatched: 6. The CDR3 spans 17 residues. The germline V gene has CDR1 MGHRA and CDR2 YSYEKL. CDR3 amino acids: CASSQVGGGGPYNEQFF. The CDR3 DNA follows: TGCGCCAGCAGCCAAGTCGGCGGGGGGGGACCCTACAATGAGCAGTTCTTC.

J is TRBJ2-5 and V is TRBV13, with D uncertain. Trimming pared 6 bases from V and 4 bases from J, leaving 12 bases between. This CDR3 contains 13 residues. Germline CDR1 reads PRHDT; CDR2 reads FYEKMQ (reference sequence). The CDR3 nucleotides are TGTGCCAGCAGTGATCTAACGGGAGAGACCCAGTACTTC. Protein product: CASSDLTGETQYF.

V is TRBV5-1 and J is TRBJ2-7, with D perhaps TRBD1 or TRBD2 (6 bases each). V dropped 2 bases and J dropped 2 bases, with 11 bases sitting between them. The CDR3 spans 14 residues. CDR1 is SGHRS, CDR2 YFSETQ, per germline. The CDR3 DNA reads TGCGCCAGCAGCTTTGCGGGACACCCCTACGAGCAGTACTTC. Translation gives CASSFAGHPYEQYF.

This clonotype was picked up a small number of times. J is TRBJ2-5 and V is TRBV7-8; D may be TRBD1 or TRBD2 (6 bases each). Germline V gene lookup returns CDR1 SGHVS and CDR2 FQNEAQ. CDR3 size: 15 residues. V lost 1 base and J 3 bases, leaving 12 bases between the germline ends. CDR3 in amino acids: CASSLVGGREETQYF. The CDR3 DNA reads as TGTGCCAGCAGCTTAGTTGGGGGGCGAGAAGAGACCCAGTACTTC. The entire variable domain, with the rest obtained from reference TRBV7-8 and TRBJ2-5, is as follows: GAGVSQSPRYKVAKRGQDVALRCDPISGHVSLFWYQQALGQGPEFLTYFQNEAQLDKSGLPSDRFFAERPEGSVSTLKIQRTQQEDSAVYLCASSLVGGREETQYFGPGTRLLVL.

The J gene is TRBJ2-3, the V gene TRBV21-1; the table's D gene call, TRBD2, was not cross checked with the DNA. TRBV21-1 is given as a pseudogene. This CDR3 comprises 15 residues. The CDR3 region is CASSKSGREGDTQYF. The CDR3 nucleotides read TGTGCCAGCAGCAAAAGCGGCAGGGAGGGGGATACGCAGTATTTT.

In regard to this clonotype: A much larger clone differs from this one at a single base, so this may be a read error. This chain's CDR3 is CSAITKLGQNVQYF. Here the CDR3 DNA reads TGCAGTGCTATAACAAAACTAGGACAGAATGTTCAGTACTTC. V usage is TRBV20-1 and J usage is TRBJ2-4; tentative D call: TRBD1 (6 bases). Per germline, CDR1 DFQATT and CDR2 SNEGSKA (reference sequence). The CDR3 has 14 amino acids. The V gene lost 4 bases and the J gene lost 11 bases, with 21 bases spanning the gap.

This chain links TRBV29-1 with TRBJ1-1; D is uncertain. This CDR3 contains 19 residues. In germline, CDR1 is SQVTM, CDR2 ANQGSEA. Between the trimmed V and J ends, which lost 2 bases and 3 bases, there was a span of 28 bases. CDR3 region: CSVEWARVESDTMHTEAFF. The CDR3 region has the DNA TGCAGCGTTGAATGGGCGAGGGTTGAAAGTGATACAATGCACACTGAAGCTTTCTTT.

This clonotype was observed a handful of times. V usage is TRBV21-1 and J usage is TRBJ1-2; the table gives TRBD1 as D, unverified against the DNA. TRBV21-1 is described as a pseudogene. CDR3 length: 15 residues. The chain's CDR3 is CASIVMRTGVNGYTF. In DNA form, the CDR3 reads TGTGCCAGCATCGTGATGAGGACAGGGGTAAATGGCTACACCTTC.

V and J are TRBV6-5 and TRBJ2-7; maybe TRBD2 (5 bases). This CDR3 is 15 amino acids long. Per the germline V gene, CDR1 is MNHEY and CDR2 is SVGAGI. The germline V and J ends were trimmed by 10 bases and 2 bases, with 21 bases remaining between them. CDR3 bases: TGTGCCACCAAAAAAAACGGGGTGGTTCCCTACGAGCAGTACTTC. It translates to CATKKNGVVPYEQYF.

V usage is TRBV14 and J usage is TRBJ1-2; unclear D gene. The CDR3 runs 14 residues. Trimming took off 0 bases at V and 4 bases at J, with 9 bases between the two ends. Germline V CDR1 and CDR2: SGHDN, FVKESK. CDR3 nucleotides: TGTGCCAGCAGCCAAGATCTGAGTTTCTATGGCTACACCTTC. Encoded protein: CASSQDLSFYGYTF.

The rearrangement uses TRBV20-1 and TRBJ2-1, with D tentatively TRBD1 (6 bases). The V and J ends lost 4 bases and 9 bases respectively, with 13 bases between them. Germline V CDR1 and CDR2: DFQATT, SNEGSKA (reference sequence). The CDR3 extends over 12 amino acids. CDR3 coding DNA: TGCAGTGCTAACAGGGATCTGCGTGAGCAGTTCTTC. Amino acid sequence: CSANRDLREQFF.

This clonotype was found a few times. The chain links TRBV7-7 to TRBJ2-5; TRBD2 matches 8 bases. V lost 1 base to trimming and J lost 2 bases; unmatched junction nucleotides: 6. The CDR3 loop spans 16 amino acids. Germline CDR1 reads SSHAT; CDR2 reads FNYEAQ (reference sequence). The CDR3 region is CASSLGSAGGQETQYF. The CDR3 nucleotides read TGTGCCAGCAGCTTAGGGTCGGCGGGGGGACAAGAGACCCAGTACTTC.

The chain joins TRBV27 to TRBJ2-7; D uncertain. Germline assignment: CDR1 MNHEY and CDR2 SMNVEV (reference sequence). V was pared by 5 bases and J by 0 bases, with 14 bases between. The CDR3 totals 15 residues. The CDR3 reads CASSPMGQDSYEQYF. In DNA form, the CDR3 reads TGTGCCAGCAGTCCAATGGGCCAGGACTCCTACGAGCAGTACTTC.

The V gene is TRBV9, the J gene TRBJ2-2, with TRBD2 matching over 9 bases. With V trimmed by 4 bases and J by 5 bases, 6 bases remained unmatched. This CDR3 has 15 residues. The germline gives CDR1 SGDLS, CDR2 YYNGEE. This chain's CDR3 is CASSLQAGGTGELFF. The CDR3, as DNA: TGTGCCAGCAGCCTCCAGGCGGGGGGGACCGGGGAGCTGTTTTTT.

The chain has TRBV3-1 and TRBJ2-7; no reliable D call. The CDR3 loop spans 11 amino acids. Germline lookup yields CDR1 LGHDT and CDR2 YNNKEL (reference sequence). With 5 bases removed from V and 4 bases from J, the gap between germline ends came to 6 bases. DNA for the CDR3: TGTGCCAGCAGCGATAAATACGAGCAGTACTTC. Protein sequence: CASSDKYEQYF.

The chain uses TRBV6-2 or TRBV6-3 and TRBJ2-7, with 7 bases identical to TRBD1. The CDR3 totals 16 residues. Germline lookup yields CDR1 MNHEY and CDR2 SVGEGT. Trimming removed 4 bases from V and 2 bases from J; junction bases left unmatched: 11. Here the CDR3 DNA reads TGTGCCAGCAGTTGGACAGGAATCGAACCCCCCTACGAGCAGTACTTC. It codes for CASSWTGIEPPYEQYF.

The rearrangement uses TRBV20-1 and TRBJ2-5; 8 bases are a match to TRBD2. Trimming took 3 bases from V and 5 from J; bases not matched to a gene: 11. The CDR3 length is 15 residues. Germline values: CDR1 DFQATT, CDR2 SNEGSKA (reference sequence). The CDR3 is CSARAGLAGTETQYF. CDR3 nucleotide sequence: TGCAGTGCTAGGGCTGGACTAGCAGGAACGGAGACCCAGTACTTC.

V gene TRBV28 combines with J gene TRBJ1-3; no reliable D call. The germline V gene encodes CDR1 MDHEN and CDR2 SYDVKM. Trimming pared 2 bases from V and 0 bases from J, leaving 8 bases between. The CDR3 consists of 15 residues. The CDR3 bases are TGTGCCAGCAGTTTACCCCAGAGCTCTGGAAACACCATATATTTT. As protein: CASSLPQSSGNTIYF.

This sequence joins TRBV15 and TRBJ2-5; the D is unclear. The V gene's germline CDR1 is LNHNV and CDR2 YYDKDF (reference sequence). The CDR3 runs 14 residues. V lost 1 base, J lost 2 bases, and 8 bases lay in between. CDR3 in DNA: TGTGCCACCAGCAGAGGCCGCAGACAAGAGACCCAGTACTTC. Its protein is CATSRGRRQETQYF.

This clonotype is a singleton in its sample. The CDR3 DNA sequence: TGTGCCAGCAGCTATATGGGGGGTTCTAGCACAGATACGCAGTATTTT. Protein sequence: CASSYMGGSSTDTQYF. V and J are TRBV6-5 and TRBJ2-3; TRBD2 is a possible D gene (6 bases). Per the germline V gene, CDR1 is MNHEY and CDR2 is SVGAGI. Trimming cost V 6 bases and J 0 bases, with 16 bases left between them. The CDR3 spans 16 residues.

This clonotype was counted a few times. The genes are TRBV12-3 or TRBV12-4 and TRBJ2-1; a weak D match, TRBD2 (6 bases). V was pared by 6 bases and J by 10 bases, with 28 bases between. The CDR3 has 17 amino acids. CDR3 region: CASSALGGGSSPREQFF. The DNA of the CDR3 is TGTGCCAGCAGCGCCCTGGGTGGGGGGAGCTCTCCACGAGAGCAGTTCTTC.

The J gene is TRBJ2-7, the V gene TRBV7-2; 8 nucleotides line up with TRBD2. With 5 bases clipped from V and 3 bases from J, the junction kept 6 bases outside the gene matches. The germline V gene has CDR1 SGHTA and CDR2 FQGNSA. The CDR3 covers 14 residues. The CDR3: CASSPRLASYEQYF. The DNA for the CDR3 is TGTGCCAGCAGCCCGCGACTAGCGAGCTACGAGCAGTACTTC.

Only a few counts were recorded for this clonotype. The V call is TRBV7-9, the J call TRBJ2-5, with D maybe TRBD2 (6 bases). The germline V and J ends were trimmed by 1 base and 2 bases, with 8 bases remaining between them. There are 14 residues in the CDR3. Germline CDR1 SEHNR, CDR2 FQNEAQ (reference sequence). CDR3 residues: CASSLGDWQETQYF. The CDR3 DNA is TGTGCCAGCAGCTTAGGGGACTGGCAAGAGACCCAGTACTTC.

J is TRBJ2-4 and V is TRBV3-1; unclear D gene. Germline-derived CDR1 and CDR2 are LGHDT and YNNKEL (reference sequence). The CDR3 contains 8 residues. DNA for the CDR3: TGTGCTAGGACGCGGCAGTACTTC. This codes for CARTRQYF.

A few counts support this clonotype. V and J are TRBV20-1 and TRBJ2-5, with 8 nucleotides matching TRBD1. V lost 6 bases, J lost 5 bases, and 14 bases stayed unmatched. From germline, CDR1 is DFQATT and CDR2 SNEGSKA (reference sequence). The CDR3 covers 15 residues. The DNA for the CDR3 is TGCAGTGCAACCTCCGCGACAGGGGTTCAGGAGACCCAGTACTTC. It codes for CSATSATGVQETQYF.

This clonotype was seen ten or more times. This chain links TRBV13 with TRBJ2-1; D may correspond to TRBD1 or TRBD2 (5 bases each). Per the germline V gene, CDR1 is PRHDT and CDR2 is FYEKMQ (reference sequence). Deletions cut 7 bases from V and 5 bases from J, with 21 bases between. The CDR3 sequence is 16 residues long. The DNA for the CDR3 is TGTGCCAGCACCGAGAGGGGCGGGCCTCGGAACAATGAGCAGTTCTTC. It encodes CASTERGGPRNNEQFF.

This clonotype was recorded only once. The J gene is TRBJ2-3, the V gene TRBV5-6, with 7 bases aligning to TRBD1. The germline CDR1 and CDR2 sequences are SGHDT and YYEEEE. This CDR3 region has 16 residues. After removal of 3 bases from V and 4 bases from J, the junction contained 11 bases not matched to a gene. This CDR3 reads CASSYFDRDDADTQYF. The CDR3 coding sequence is TGTGCCAGCAGCTACTTCGACAGGGATGATGCAGATACGCAGTATTTT. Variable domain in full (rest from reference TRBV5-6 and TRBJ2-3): DAGVTQSPTHLIKTRGQQVTLRCSPKSGHDTVSWYQQALGQGPQFIFQYYEEEERQRGNFPDRFSGHQFPNYSSELNVNALLLGDSALYLCASSYFDRDDADTQYFGPGTRLTVL.

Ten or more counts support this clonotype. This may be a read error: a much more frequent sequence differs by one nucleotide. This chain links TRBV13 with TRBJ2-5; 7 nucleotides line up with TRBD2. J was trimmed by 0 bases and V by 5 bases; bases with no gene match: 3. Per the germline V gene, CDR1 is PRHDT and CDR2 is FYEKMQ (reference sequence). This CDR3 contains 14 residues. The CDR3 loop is CASSARGNQETQYF. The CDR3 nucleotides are TGTGCCAGCAGCGCGCGGGGGAACCAAGAGACCCAGTACTTC.